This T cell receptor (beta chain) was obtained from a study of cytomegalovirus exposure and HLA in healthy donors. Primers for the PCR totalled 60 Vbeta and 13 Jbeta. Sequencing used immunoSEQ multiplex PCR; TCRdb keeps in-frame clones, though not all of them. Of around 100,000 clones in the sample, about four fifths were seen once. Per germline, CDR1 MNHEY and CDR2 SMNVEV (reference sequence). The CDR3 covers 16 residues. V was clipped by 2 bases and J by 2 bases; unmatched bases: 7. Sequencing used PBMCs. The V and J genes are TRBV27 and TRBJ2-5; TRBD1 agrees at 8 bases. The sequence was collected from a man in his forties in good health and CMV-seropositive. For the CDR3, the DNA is TGTGCCAGCAGTTTAGCCGGGACAGGATCACAAGAGACCCAGTACTTC. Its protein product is CASSLAGTGSQETQYF.